This T cell receptor (beta chain) was sequenced in a study of vaccination effects on CD4 cells after COVID-19. Study context: It was a median of 72 days after the second dose that post-vaccine samples were obtained.

V dropped 6 bases and J dropped 8 bases, with 14 bases sitting between them. The V gene's germline CDR1 is MNHEY and CDR2 SMNVEV (reference sequence). The CDR3 runs to 13 residues. The table came from immunoSEQ multiplex PCR; TCRdb's copy has only in-frame clones and leaves some out. Counted here are more than 50,000 clones, about 80% occurring once; the ten biggest clones make up more than 0.9%. To note about this clone: The antigen is unknown.

Peptide-pool stimulation followed by sequencing identified expanded antigen-specific CD4+ clonotypes in the ViraFEST assay. The culture ran for 10 days before CD4+ T cells were isolated. Each participant was administered two doses of either the BNT162b2 or the mRNA-1273 vaccine. Half-medium replacement with IL-2 medium occurred on days 3 and 7. The sample consisted of CD4+ T cells from PBMCs cultured with HCoV-OC43 spike peptides, taken after COVID-19 vaccination. Subset reported: HCoV-OC43 spike overlapping peptide pool stimulation. The rearrangement joins TRBV27 to TRBJ2-4; possible D gene TRBD2, 5 bases. This TCR came from a human donor who received a COVID-19 vaccine. The CDR3 nucleotides read TGTGCCAGCAGCGTTCGGGAAAGGGACATTCAGTACTTC. This encodes CASSVRERDIQYF.